This T cell receptor (beta chain) was observed in a study of blood T cell repertoires in COVID-19. On the study more broadly: PBMCs, B-cell-depleted T cells, or T cells provided the cDNA or gDNA that made up the material.

The trim removed 2 bases at V and 3 bases at J, leaving 2 bases unmatched. This CDR3 comprises 14 residues. Germline CDR1 MGHDK, CDR2 SYGVNS. TCRdb's table, derived via immunoSEQ multiplex PCR, lists solely in-frame clones and lacks some. The sample carries 200,000 to 250,000 clones, 82% recorded once. V gene TRBV25-1 combines with J gene TRBJ1-2, with 8 bases identical to TRBD1. The sequence was obtained from an elderly woman with acute or convalescent COVID-19. The sample comprised peripheral blood. The CDR3 DNA is TGTGCCAGCAGTGAACAGGGGGCTCACTATGGCTACACCTTC. As protein: CASSEQGAHYGYTF.